The clone carrying this TCR beta chain was seen a handful of times. The data originate from a study of PD-1 blockade in mismatch repair-deficient tumors. Study in general: Enrolled 2013-2016, patients had progressing, pretreated mismatch repair-deficient cancers of 12 to 13 types.

Assay: immunoSEQ multiplex PCR; the TCRdb copy retains only in-frame clones and omits some. This table has 20,000 to 25,000 clones, approximately 84% appearing once. The TCR-sequenced patients were three responders to pembrolizumab. Germline values: CDR1 ENHRY, CDR2 SYGVKD. The CDR3 spans 15 residues. The V segment lost 6 bases and the J segment 3 bases; nucleotides outside the gene matches: 11. The source material was peripheral blood, sampled 2 weeks after starting pembrolizumab. The V call is TRBV10-3, the J call TRBJ2-7, with TRBD1 identical over 7 bases. This TCR derives from an adult with mismatch repair-deficient cancer. CDR3 nucleotide sequence: TGTGCCATCAGAGACCCACAGGGGACCTACTACGAGCAGTACTTC. It yields the protein CAIRDPQGTYYEQYF.